The rows below give T cell receptor beta chains drawn from one sample of a study of blood T cell repertoires in COVID-19. Profiling relied on immunoSEQ multiplex PCR, and the TCRdb table lists in-frame clones only, not all of them. This sample has more than 200,000 clones, with approximately 86% found just once. Material: peripheral blood. Receptor source: a man aged 25 to 45 with active or convalescent COVID-19. The CDR3 runs from the conserved cysteine through the conserved F or W. D genes are given only for firm matches. Where a row states a size, it is once, few, many or the class of an expanded clone; other rows omit it.

.	TRBJ1-5	TRBV27	14	.	CASSLSPLAQPQHF	TGTGCCAGCAGTTTATCCCCCCTGGCCCAGCCCCAGCATTTT
TRBD1	TRBJ1-5	TRBV29-1	12	once	CSAQGAGQPQHF	TGCAGCGCCCAGGGGGCGGGTCAGCCCCAGCATTTT
.	TRBJ2-1	TRBV11-2	12	.	CASSTTGFVPFF	TGTGCCAGCAGCACCACAGGGTTCGTACCGTTCTTC
.	TRBJ2-6	TRBV25-1	14	.	CASSELSGANVLTF	TGTGCCAGCAGTGAACTCTCTGGGGCCAACGTCCTGACTTTC
TRBD1	TRBJ1-2	TRBV7-8	14	.	CASSPGQGVYGYTF	TGTGCCAGCAGCCCGGGACAGGGTGTTTATGGCTACACCTTC
TRBD1	TRBJ2-3	TRBV24-1	17	.	CATSEPDRASFTDTQYF	TGTGCCACCAGTGAACCGGACAGGGCCTCCTTCACAGATACGCAGTATTTT
.	TRBJ1-4	TRBV7-2	16	.	CASSLPATWEDEKLFF	TGTGCCAGCAGCTTACCAGCGACTTGGGAGGATGAAAAACTGTTTTTT
TRBD1	TRBJ1-1	TRBV10-3	14	.	CAITQQGANTEAFF	TGTGCCATCACCCAACAGGGGGCAAACACTGAAGCTTTCTTT
.	TRBJ1-2	TRBV12-3/TRBV12-4	13	once	CASTLNSGKGYTF	TGTGCCAGCACGTTGAACTCAGGGAAGGGCTACACCTTC
TRBD2	TRBJ2-3	TRBV5-4	16	.	CASSSTSGGFTDTQYF	TGTGCCAGCAGCTCCACTAGCGGGGGATTCACAGATACGCAGTATTTT
.	TRBJ1-3	TRBV6-5	15	.	CASSYSPITGNTIYF	TGTGCCAGCAGTTACTCCCCTATTACTGGAAACACCATATATTTT